The T cell receptor beta chain under discussion was sequenced for a study of control samples from healthy donors and cancer patients. Assay: immunoSEQ multiplex PCR; the TCRdb copy retains only in-frame clones and omits some. The sample lists around 180,000 clones, approximately 91% occurring once. This CDR3 is built from 14 residues. The germline V gene has CDR1 MNHEY and CDR2 SMNVEV (reference sequence). V lost 3 bases to trimming and J lost 3 bases, with 11 bases between them. The TCR was taken from a woman between 35 and 50 years old in good health. Specimen: blood. The chain combines TRBV27 with TRBJ1-1; weak D call: TRBD1 (5 bases). CDR3 sequence (DNA): TGTGCCAGCAGTTTCGAAGGGGCGGACACTGAAGCTTTCTTT. Residues: CASSFEGADTEAFF.